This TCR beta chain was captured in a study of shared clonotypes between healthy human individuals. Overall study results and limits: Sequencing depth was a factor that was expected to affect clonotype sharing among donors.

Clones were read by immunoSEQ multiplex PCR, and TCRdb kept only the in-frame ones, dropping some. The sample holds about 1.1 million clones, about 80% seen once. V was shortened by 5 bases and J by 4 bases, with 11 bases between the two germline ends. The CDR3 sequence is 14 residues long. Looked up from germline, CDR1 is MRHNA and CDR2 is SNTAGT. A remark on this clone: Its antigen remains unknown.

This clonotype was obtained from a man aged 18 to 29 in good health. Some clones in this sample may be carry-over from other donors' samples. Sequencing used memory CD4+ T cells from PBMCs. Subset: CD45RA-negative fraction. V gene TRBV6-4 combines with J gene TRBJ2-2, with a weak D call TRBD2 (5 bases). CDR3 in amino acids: CASSSASTTGELFF. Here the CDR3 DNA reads TGTGCCAGCAGTAGTGCTAGCACCACCGGGGAGCTGTTTTTT.